Listed here is a single TCR beta chain. This entry is derived from a study of cytomegalovirus exposure and HLA in healthy donors. In the PCR, 60 Vbeta and 13 Jbeta primers were used. The method was immunoSEQ multiplex PCR; TCRdb's version includes in-frame clones alone and lacks a portion of them. The sample yields 180,000 or so clones, approximately 82% seen once. Sequenced sample: PBMCs. The TCR originated in a woman in her thirties or forties in good health and CMV-seropositive.

For the CDR3, the DNA is TGTGCCAGCAGTTCCCGACTAGTTGCGTCCTACAATGAGCAGTTCTTC. Its translation is CASSSRLVASYNEQFF. The chain links TRBV28 to TRBJ2-1; TRBD2 might be the D (6 bases). Germline CDR1 reads MDHEN; CDR2 reads SYDVKM. CDR3 length equals 16 residues. Trimming pared 4 bases from V and 1 base from J, leaving 14 bases between.